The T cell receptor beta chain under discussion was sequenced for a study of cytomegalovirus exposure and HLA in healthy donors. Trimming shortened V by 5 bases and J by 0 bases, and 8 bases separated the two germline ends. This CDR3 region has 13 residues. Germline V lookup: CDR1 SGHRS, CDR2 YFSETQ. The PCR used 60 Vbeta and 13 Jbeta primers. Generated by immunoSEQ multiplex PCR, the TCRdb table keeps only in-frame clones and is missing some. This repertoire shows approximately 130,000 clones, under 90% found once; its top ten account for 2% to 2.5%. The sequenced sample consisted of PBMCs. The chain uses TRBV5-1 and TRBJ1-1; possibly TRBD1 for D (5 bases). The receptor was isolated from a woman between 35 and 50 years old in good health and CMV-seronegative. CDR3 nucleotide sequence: TGCGCCAGCAGTCGACAGTTGAACACTGAAGCTTTCTTT. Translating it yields CASSRQLNTEAFF.